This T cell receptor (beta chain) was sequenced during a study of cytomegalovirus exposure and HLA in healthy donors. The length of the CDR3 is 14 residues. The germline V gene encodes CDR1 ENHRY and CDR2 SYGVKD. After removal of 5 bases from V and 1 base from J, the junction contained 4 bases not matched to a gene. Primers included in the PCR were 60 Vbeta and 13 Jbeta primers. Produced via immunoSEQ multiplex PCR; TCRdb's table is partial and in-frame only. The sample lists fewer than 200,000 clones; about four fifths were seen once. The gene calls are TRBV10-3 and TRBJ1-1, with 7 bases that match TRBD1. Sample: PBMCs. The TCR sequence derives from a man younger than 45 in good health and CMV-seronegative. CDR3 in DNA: TGTGCCATCAGTACGGGACAGCCGAACACTGAAGCTTTCTTT. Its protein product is CAISTGQPNTEAFF.